This T cell receptor (beta chain) originates from a study of PD-1 blockade in classical Hodgkin lymphoma (dated by TCRdb to the early 2020s). Regarding the research as a whole: Nivolumab dosing was 3 mg/kg intravenously every 2 weeks, continuing until either disease progression or unacceptable toxicity. To define a peripheral blood immune signature of response to PD-1 blockade in classical Hodgkin lymphoma, the study combined TCR beta sequencing with CyTOF. Results and caveats for the whole study, not just this receptor: Lower diversity was observed in patients in whom nivolumab was started less than 1 year after ASCT, and these patients were excluded from later analyses so that confounding by immune reconstitution would be avoided. Newly diagnosed patients were reported to have lower baseline TCR diversity than healthy donors, and relapsed/refractory patients were reported to have lower baseline TCR diversity still. CD4+ but not CD8+ TCR diversity rose significantly by C4D1 (p=0.0027 vs p=0.16), most apparent in complete responders (p=0.02). Among trial patients, those achieving complete response had baseline diversity similar to that of newly diagnosed patients, while diversity was significantly lower in partial responders and progressors. The study was restricted to a single clinical trial cohort, and the causes of repertoire differences, possibly disease activity or prior therapy, were left undefined.

The Qiagen DNeasy kit was used to extract genomic DNA both from unsorted PBMCs and from the negatively selected CD4+ and CD8+ fractions. TCR beta CDR3 regions were amplified by immunoSEQ multiplex PCR using primers annealing to V and J segments. Amplification bias was minimized using a synthetic immune receptor repertoire, and residual bias was removed computationally after sequencing. Turning to the authors' computational methods: Repertoire diversity was quantified as the Shannon entropy index using custom Python scripts. Unsorted, CD4+ and CD8+ repertoires were analyzed separately, except for combined analyses in which CD4+ and CD8+ sequences were merged in silico. Clonal expansion was defined as at least a 2-fold frequency increase after treatment relative to C1D1, with a pseudocount of 0.5 for undetected baseline clones. Clones with 0 or 1 copy at C1D1 were defined as singleton clones, while clones with 2 or more copies were defined as non-singleton clones. Clones expanded in unsorted samples were annotated as CD4+, CD8+ or unknown by matching protein sequences in sorted samples from the same patient. Diversity changes from C1D1 to C4D1 were tested in paired samples using Wilcoxon tests. The immuneACCESS repertoire file appears here via TCRdb, limited to in-frame rearrangements. These files lack a portion of the clones; in checked studies, under half of the deficit traces to unresolved V genes, and the cause of the others is not known. D and trimming come from the DNA, and the V and J calls and clone size come from that table. The sample data list tens of thousands of clones, and 85% to 90% of these were observed just once. The ten largest clones capture 15% of the sample.

What this sample's time point label stands for: cycle 1 day 1 (C1D1), immediately before nivolumab initiation. Relapse after autologous stem cell transplantation had occurred in all trial patients, and cohorts A, B and C were distinguished by prior brentuximab vedotin exposure. A total of under 70 patients with relapsed/refractory classical Hodgkin lymphoma made up the trial cohort, and each patient's best overall response was complete response, partial response or progressive disease. Trial patients were treated with single-agent nivolumab in the multi-cohort phase II CheckMate 205 trial. An independent review committee assessed best overall response using the 2007 International Working Group response criteria. Trial PBMCs were collected just before the start of nivolumab (C1D1) and during therapy at cycle 2 day 1 and cycle 4 day 1. Peripheral blood was collected in 8 mL Vacutainer Cell Preparation Tubes, from which PBMCs were isolated by centrifugation and then cryopreserved.

This clone was seen only a few times. The specificity of this receptor is unknown. Nothing much larger sits one base from this clone, and base qualities are not available. Including the terminal cysteine and phenylalanine, the CDR3 comprises 17 residues. Of all the DNA, just the CDR3 is kept, 51 bases in frame from base 1. V sheds 0 bases and J sheds 7 bases, leaving 16 bases between their ends. In the germline V gene, CDR1 corresponds to LGHNT and CDR2 to FRNRAP. The sequence was obtained from a human donor with classical Hodgkin lymphoma. This specimen was peripheral blood mononuclear cells (PBMCs), taken at baseline. Recombination joined TRBV12-5 with TRBJ1-6; TRBD1 is a possible D gene, resting on 6 matching bases. Read as DNA, the sequence is TGTGCTAGTGGTTTGGTACTCGACAGGTTCGTCAATTCACCCCTCCACTTT. This yields the protein CASGLVLDRFVNSPLHF.